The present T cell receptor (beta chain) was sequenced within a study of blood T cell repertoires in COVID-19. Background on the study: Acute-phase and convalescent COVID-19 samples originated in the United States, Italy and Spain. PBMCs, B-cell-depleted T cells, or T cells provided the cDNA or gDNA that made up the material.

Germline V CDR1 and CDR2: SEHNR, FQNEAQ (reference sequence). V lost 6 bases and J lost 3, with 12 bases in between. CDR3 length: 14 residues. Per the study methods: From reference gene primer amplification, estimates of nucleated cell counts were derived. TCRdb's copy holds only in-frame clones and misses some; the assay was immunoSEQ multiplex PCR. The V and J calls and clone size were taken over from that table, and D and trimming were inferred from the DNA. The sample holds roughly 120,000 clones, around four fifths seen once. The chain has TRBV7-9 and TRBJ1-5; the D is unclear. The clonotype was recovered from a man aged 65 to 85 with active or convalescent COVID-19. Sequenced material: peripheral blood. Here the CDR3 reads CASRADGHNQPQHF. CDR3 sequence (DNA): TGTGCCAGCAGAGCGGACGGCCACAATCAGCCCCAGCATTTT.